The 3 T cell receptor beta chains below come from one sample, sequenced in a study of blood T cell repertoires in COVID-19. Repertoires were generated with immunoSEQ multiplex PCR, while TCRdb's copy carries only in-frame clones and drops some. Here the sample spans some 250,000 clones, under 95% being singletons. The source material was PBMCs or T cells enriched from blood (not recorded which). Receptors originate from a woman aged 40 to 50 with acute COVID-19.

This chain's CDR3 is CASSPRQGSSYEQYF. CDR3 DNA: TGTGCCAGCAGCCCCCGACAGGGTTCGTCCTACGAGCAGTACTTC. The chain joins TRBV5-5 to TRBJ2-7; 7 bases map to TRBD1. Unmatched junction bases numbered 8, after V lost 4 bases and J lost 1 base. Germline lookup yields CDR1 SGHKS and CDR2 YYEKEE (reference sequence). The CDR3 has 15 amino acids.

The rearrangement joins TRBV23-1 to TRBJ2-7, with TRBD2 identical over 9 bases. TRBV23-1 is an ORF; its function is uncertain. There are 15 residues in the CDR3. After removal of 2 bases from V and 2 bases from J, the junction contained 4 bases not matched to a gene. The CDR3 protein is CASSQPTSGTYEQYF. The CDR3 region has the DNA TGCGCCAGCAGTCAACCGACTAGCGGAACCTACGAGCAGTACTTC.

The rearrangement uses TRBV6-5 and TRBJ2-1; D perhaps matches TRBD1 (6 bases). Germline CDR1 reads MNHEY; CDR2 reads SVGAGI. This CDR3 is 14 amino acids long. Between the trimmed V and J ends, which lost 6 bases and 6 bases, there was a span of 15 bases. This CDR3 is CASRPRTASNEQFF. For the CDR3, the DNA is TGTGCCAGCAGACCCAGGACAGCCTCCAATGAGCAGTTCTTC.